Below, 10 T cell receptor beta chains from the same sample are listed, as sequenced in a study of blood T cell repertoires in COVID-19. Repertoires were generated with immunoSEQ multiplex PCR, while TCRdb's copy carries only in-frame clones and drops some. This table holds fewer than 65,000 clones, 65% to 90% found once. Material for sequencing was peripheral blood. These receptors all come from a human donor in a cohort sampled during active COVID-19.

This clone was seen a few times. The chain recombines TRBV10-1 with TRBJ1-1, with no clear D. V dropped 6 bases and J dropped 4 bases, with 12 bases sitting between them. Looked up from germline, CDR1 is WNHNN and CDR2 is SYGVQD (reference sequence). The CDR3 is made up of 13 amino acids. CDR3 loop: CASSRTRGTEAFF. The CDR3 bases are TGCGCCAGCAGCCGGACTCGGGGCACTGAAGCTTTCTTT.

This chain connects TRBV18 to TRBJ1-1, with D uncertain. Per germline, CDR1 KGHSH and CDR2 LQKENI. Trimming shortened V by 0 bases and J by 3 bases, and 17 bases separated the two germline ends. The CDR3 runs 17 residues. CDR3 sequence reads: CASSPPRGRVFDTEAFF. In DNA form, the CDR3 reads TGTGCCAGCTCACCACCAAGAGGGAGGGTCTTCGACACTGAAGCTTTCTTT.

V usage is TRBV7-9 and J usage is TRBJ1-1, with D maybe TRBD1 (6 bases). The CDR3 runs 14 residues. V shed 3 bases and J shed 0 bases, with 8 bases lying between them. Germline CDR1 is SEHNR and CDR2 is FQNEAQ (reference sequence). CDR3 in amino acids: CASSLGALNTEAFF. CDR3 nucleotides: TGTGCCAGCAGCTTGGGGGCCTTGAACACTGAAGCTTTCTTT. Together with reference TRBV7-9 and TRBJ1-1, the CDR3 gives the full variable domain: DTGVSQNPRHKITKRGQNVTFRCDPISEHNRLYWYRQTLGQGPEFLTYFQNEAQLEKSRLLSDRFSAERPKGSFSTLEIQRTEQGDSAMYLCASSLGALNTEAFFGQGTRLTVV.

Notes on this clone: This specimen includes other DNA sequences encoding the same CDR3. The J gene is TRBJ2-1, the V gene TRBV5-1; the D gene is possibly TRBD2 (7 bases). Germline CDR1 SGHRS, CDR2 YFSETQ. Deletions cut 4 bases from V and 7 bases from J, with 21 bases between. The CDR3 runs 16 residues. The DNA for the CDR3 is TGCGCCAGCAGCCACGGGACCGGGGGCGGGGGAAATGAGCAGTTCTTC. The encoded protein is CASSHGTGGGGNEQFF.

The chain carries TRBV7-2 and TRBJ1-4; TRBD1 matches 11 bases. The ends lost 5 bases at V and 10 bases at J; junction bases unmatched: 12. CDR3 size: 16 residues. CDR1 and CDR2 (germline): SGHTA, FQGNSA. The CDR3 region is CASSPSPDRGLIKLFF. For the CDR3, the DNA is TGTGCCAGCAGCCCATCGCCGGACAGGGGGCTAATAAAACTGTTTTTT.

The chain recombines TRBV7-2 with TRBJ1-3; D possibly corresponds to TRBD1 (6 bases). The V and J ends lost 5 bases and 3 bases respectively, with 11 bases between them. Germline lookup yields CDR1 SGHTA and CDR2 FQGNSA. The CDR3 is 14 amino acids. CDR3: CASSRGGLGNTIYF. The CDR3 coding sequence is TGTGCCAGCAGCCGGGGGGGCCTTGGAAACACCATATATTTT.

V is TRBV15 and J is TRBJ1-1; D gene unclear. The CDR3 extends over 14 amino acids. With 0 bases removed from V and 0 bases from J, the gap between germline ends came to 5 bases. Germline-derived CDR1 and CDR2 are LNHNV and YYDKDF (reference sequence). CDR3 nucleotide sequence: TGTGCCACCAGCAGAGATCGAGTGAACACTGAAGCTTTCTTT. This codes for CATSRDRVNTEAFF.

V and J are TRBV18 and TRBJ2-3; D not certain. CDR1 is KGHSH and CDR2 is LQKENI in the germline V gene. Trimming removed 3 bases from V and 2 bases from J, with 6 bases in between. This CDR3 contains 13 residues. CDR3 bases: TGTGCCAGCTCACCGGAGAACACAGATACGCAGTATTTT. It encodes CASSPENTDTQYF.

The sample holds a few counts of this clone. The DNA of the CDR3 is TGTGCCAGCAGCCAAGTACTAGCAGCTTACGAGCAGTACTTC. Protein product: CASSQVLAAYEQYF. V gene TRBV3-1 (or the pseudogene TRBV3-2) combines with J gene TRBJ2-7, with D tentatively TRBD2 (6 bases). This CDR3 is 14 amino acids long. Germline values: CDR1 LGHDT, CDR2 YNNKEL (reference sequence). Trimming stripped 1 base from V and 4 bases from J, with 11 bases between.

CDR3: CASSQGRATDTQYF. The DNA of the CDR3 is TGCGCCAGCAGCCAAGGGCGGGCTACAGATACGCAGTATTTT. The gene calls are TRBV4-3 and TRBJ2-3; maybe TRBD2 (5 bases). Germline V gene lookup returns CDR1 LGHNA and CDR2 YSLEER. Trimming cost V 1 base and J 3 bases, with 8 bases left between them. CDR3 length: 14 amino acids.